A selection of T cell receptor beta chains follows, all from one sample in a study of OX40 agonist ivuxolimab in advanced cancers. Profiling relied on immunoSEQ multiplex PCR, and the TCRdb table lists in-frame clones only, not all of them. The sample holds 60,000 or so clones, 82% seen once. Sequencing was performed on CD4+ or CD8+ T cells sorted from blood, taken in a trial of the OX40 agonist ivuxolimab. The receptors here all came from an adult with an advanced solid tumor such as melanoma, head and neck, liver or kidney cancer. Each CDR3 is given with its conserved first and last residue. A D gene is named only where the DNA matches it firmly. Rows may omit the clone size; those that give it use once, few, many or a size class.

CDR3nt: TGTGCCAGCAGTTTTGGGACAGGGAAGGACACTGAAGCTTTCTTT
CDR3aa: CASSFGTGKDTEAFF
len: 15
j_gene: TRBJ1-1
v_gene: TRBV6-6
d_gene: TRBD1
abundance: -

CDR3nt: TGTGCCAGCAGTGGGATTAGCGGGAGGAGCTCAGATACGCAGTATTTT
CDR3aa: CASSGISGRSSDTQYF
len: 16
j_gene: TRBJ2-3
v_gene: TRBV6-1
d_gene: TRBD2
abundance: few

CDR3nt: TGCGCCAGCAGCTCCAGGGTTGGGTACGAGCAGTACTTC
CDR3aa: CASSSRVGYEQYF
len: 13
j_gene: TRBJ2-7
v_gene: TRBV5-1
d_gene: -
abundance: -

CDR3nt: TGCGCCAGCAGCCGCACTGAAGCTTTCTTT
CDR3aa: CASSRTEAFF
len: 10
j_gene: TRBJ1-1
v_gene: TRBV5-1
d_gene: -
abundance: once

CDR3nt: TGTGCCAGCAGCTCACTAGCGTTAGGAGATCAGAATGAGCAGTTCTTC
CDR3aa: CASSSLALGDQNEQFF
len: 16
j_gene: TRBJ2-1
v_gene: TRBV5-4
d_gene: TRBD2
abundance: -

CDR3nt: TGTGCCAGTAGTGTCTCGGGACAGGGCCACGAGCAGTACTTC
CDR3aa: CASSVSGQGHEQYF
len: 14
j_gene: TRBJ2-7
v_gene: TRBV19
d_gene: TRBD1
abundance: -

CDR3nt: TGTGCCAGCAGCTATATGGGGGGCCAAGAGACCCAGTACTTC
CDR3aa: CASSYMGGQETQYF
len: 14
j_gene: TRBJ2-5
v_gene: TRBV5-5
d_gene: -
abundance: -

CDR3nt: TGCGCCAGCAGCCAAGCTAGTCAGGGGAACTATGGCTACACCTTC
CDR3aa: CASSQASQGNYGYTF
len: 15
j_gene: TRBJ1-2
v_gene: TRBV4-1
d_gene: -
abundance: -

CDR3nt: TGTGCCAGCAGTCGAGACAGGGAGGTGGAGACCCAGTACTTC
CDR3aa: CASSRDREVETQYF
len: 14
j_gene: TRBJ2-5
v_gene: TRBV27
d_gene: -
abundance: -

CDR3nt: TGTGCTAGTGGGACTAGCGGGGTCACAGATACGCAGTATTTT
CDR3aa: CASGTSGVTDTQYF
len: 14
j_gene: TRBJ2-3
v_gene: TRBV12-5
d_gene: TRBD2
abundance: -

CDR3nt: TGTGCCAGCACCACCCAAAGGGGAGAGGGGATCTACGAGCAGTACTTC
CDR3aa: CASTTQRGEGIYEQYF
len: 16
j_gene: TRBJ2-7
v_gene: TRBV28
d_gene: -
abundance: -

CDR3nt: TGTGCCTGGCGACAACCGAACACTGAAGCTTTCTTT
CDR3aa: CAWRQPNTEAFF
len: 12
j_gene: TRBJ1-1
v_gene: TRBV30
d_gene: -
abundance: -

CDR3nt: TGTGCCACCCGTCTTCCGGGGTCGTATGGCTACACCTTC
CDR3aa: CATRLPGSYGYTF
len: 13
j_gene: TRBJ1-2
v_gene: TRBV5-4
d_gene: -
abundance: -

CDR3nt: TGTGCCAGCAGCCAGCTAGCGGGAGGGTATGAGCAGTTCTTC
CDR3aa: CASSQLAGGYEQFF
len: 14
j_gene: TRBJ2-1
v_gene: TRBV7-9
d_gene: TRBD2
abundance: -

CDR3nt: TGTGCCAGCAGCGCGGGACTACCTTACAATGAGCAGTTCTTC
CDR3aa: CASSAGLPYNEQFF
len: 14
j_gene: TRBJ2-1
v_gene: TRBV9
d_gene: TRBD2
abundance: few

CDR3nt: TGTGCCACAAACCCTGGAGAGGAGACCCAGTACTTC
CDR3aa: CATNPGEETQYF
len: 12
j_gene: TRBJ2-5
v_gene: TRBV10-3
d_gene: -
abundance: -

CDR3nt: TGTGCCAGTAGTATAGGCGGCGGGGAGGGAGATCAGCCCCAGCATTTT
CDR3aa: CASSIGGGEGDQPQHF
len: 16
j_gene: TRBJ1-5
v_gene: TRBV19
d_gene: -
abundance: once

CDR3nt: TGTGCCAGCAGTTACTCCAGCAATCAGCCCCAGCATTTT
CDR3aa: CASSYSSNQPQHF
len: 13
j_gene: TRBJ1-5
v_gene: TRBV6-5
d_gene: -
abundance: few

CDR3nt: TGTGCCAGCAGCTTGACAGGGGAGGGTGAAGATACGCAGTATTTT
CDR3aa: CASSLTGEGEDTQYF
len: 15
j_gene: TRBJ2-3
v_gene: TRBV5-6
d_gene: -
abundance: -

CDR3nt: TGTGCCATCAGCACTAGCGCCTCTGAAGCTTTCTTT
CDR3aa: CAISTSASEAFF
len: 12
j_gene: TRBJ1-1
v_gene: TRBV10-3
d_gene: -
abundance: -

CDR3nt: TGTGCCTGGGCCGATGGCGGCGAGCAGTACTTC
CDR3aa: CAWADGGEQYF
len: 11
j_gene: TRBJ2-7
v_gene: TRBV30
d_gene: -
abundance: -

CDR3nt: TGTGCCAGCAGCAGGGACGGCACAGATACGCAGTATTTT
CDR3aa: CASSRDGTDTQYF
len: 13
j_gene: TRBJ2-3
v_gene: TRBV5-5
d_gene: -
abundance: -

CDR3nt: TGTGCCTGTTCAAGGGCTAGAGAAATAGCCAAAAACATTCAGTACTTC
CDR3aa: CACSRAREIAKNIQYF
len: 16
j_gene: TRBJ2-4
v_gene: TRBV30
d_gene: -
abundance: -

CDR3nt: TGCGCCAGCTCCAGCGGGGGGGGGAATGAGCAGTTCTTC
CDR3aa: CASSSGGGNEQFF
len: 13
j_gene: TRBJ2-1
v_gene: TRBV10-2
d_gene: TRBD2
abundance: -

CDR3nt: TGTGCCAGCAGCCTTTCGGTGGGGGCGGTCGACGAGCAGTACTTC
CDR3aa: CASSLSVGAVDEQYF
len: 15
j_gene: TRBJ2-7
v_gene: TRBV6-5
d_gene: -
abundance: -

CDR3nt: TGTGCCAGCAGGACTAGCGGGTACACCGGGGAGCTGTTTTTT
CDR3aa: CASRTSGYTGELFF
len: 14
j_gene: TRBJ2-2
v_gene: TRBV25-1
d_gene: TRBD2
abundance: -

CDR3nt: TGTGCCAGCAGTTACTCGACTGGGAGGACTTTCTTT
CDR3aa: CASSYSTGRTFF
len: 12
j_gene: TRBJ1-1
v_gene: TRBV6-5
d_gene: -
abundance: -

CDR3nt: TGCGCCAGCAGCTTGGCAAGGGGGCGGGAGACCCAGTACTTC
CDR3aa: CASSLARGRETQYF
len: 14
j_gene: TRBJ2-5
v_gene: TRBV5-1
d_gene: TRBD1
abundance: -

CDR3nt: TGCGCCAGCAGCGGGACGGAAAATAATTCACCCCTCCACTTT
CDR3aa: CASSGTENNSPLHF
len: 14
j_gene: TRBJ1-6
v_gene: TRBV5-1
d_gene: -
abundance: -

CDR3nt: TGTGCCAGCAGTCCTCTCTCCGCGGGGTATGAAAAACTGTTTTTT
CDR3aa: CASSPLSAGYEKLFF
len: 15
j_gene: TRBJ1-4
v_gene: TRBV6-1
d_gene: -
abundance: -

CDR3nt: TGCGCCAGTCAGCTTGGTCCCGGGGTGACCACTGAAGCTTTCTTT
CDR3aa: CASQLGPGVTTEAFF
len: 15
j_gene: TRBJ1-1
v_gene: TRBV5-1
d_gene: -
abundance: -

CDR3nt: TGCAGCGTTGCGCGAAATAGGGGAGAGGGAGAGACCCAGTACTTC
CDR3aa: CSVARNRGEGETQYF
len: 15
j_gene: TRBJ2-5
v_gene: TRBV29-1
d_gene: -
abundance: -

CDR3nt: TGTGCCAGCAACGGGTTCGCTTGGACCCAGTACTTC
CDR3aa: CASNGFAWTQYF
len: 12
j_gene: TRBJ2-5
v_gene: TRBV6-5
d_gene: -
abundance: -

CDR3nt: TGCGCCAGCAGCTTGGGGGAGCCCCCAAGAGCTTTCTTT
CDR3aa: CASSLGEPPRAFF
len: 13
j_gene: TRBJ1-1
v_gene: TRBV5-1
d_gene: -
abundance: -

CDR3nt: TGTGCCAGCTCACCACAGCGGGGAGAGACCCAGTACTTC
CDR3aa: CASSPQRGETQYF
len: 13
j_gene: TRBJ2-5
v_gene: TRBV18
d_gene: TRBD2
abundance: few

CDR3nt: TGTGCCAGCAGCGTAGCGGGACAGGGTATGGATACGCAGTATTTT
CDR3aa: CASSVAGQGMDTQYF
len: 15
j_gene: TRBJ2-3
v_gene: TRBV9
d_gene: TRBD1
abundance: few

CDR3nt: TGTGCCAGCAGTGTGCTAAGTAACCAAGAGACCCAGTACTTC
CDR3aa: CASSVLSNQETQYF
len: 14
j_gene: TRBJ2-5
v_gene: TRBV2
d_gene: -
abundance: few

CDR3nt: TGTGCCAGCTCACCCACCTCCATAAATACGCAGTATTTT
CDR3aa: CASSPTSINTQYF
len: 13
j_gene: TRBJ2-3
v_gene: TRBV18
d_gene: -
abundance: once

CDR3nt: TGTGCCAGCAGCACAGGACTAGCGGGAGGAACCTACGAGCAGTACTTC
CDR3aa: CASSTGLAGGTYEQYF
len: 16
j_gene: TRBJ2-7
v_gene: TRBV5-4
d_gene: TRBD2
abundance: -

CDR3nt: TGTGCCACCAGCAGAGAAGTAAGACTAGCGGGAGGGTCCTACGAGCAGTACTTC
CDR3aa: CATSREVRLAGGSYEQYF
len: 18
j_gene: TRBJ2-7
v_gene: TRBV15
d_gene: TRBD2
abundance: -

CDR3nt: TGTGCCAGCAGCCAAGGGACCGGGACGGCCACAGATACGCAGTATTTT
CDR3aa: CASSQGTGTATDTQYF
len: 16
j_gene: TRBJ2-3
v_gene: TRBV4-2
d_gene: -
abundance: -

CDR3nt: TGCGCCAGCAGTGTACGGACAGGGGATACAGATACGCAGTATTTT
CDR3aa: CASSVRTGDTDTQYF
len: 15
j_gene: TRBJ2-3
v_gene: TRBV10-1
d_gene: TRBD1
abundance: -

CDR3nt: TGTGCCAGCAGCGCAACAGGGCATAGCAATCAGCCCCAGCATTTT
CDR3aa: CASSATGHSNQPQHF
len: 15
j_gene: TRBJ1-5
v_gene: TRBV7-9
d_gene: -
abundance: -

CDR3nt: TGTGCCAGTAGTACCTCAGAGACCCAGTACTTC
CDR3aa: CASSTSETQYF
len: 11
j_gene: TRBJ2-5
v_gene: TRBV19
d_gene: -
abundance: -

CDR3nt: TGTGCCAGCGTTCCCCGCAGAAGCACTGAAGCTTTCTTT
CDR3aa: CASVPRRSTEAFF
len: 13
j_gene: TRBJ1-1
v_gene: TRBV21-1
d_gene: -
abundance: -

CDR3nt: TGTGCCTCGGGACTAGCTCGAGGCCGGGGAGCTGTTTTT
CDR3aa: CASGLARGRGAVF
len: 13
j_gene: TRBJ2-2
v_gene: TRBV4-2
d_gene: TRBD2
abundance: -

CDR3nt: TGTGCCAGCAGCTTACGCCGACCAGATACGCAGTATTTT
CDR3aa: CASSLRRPDTQYF
len: 13
j_gene: TRBJ2-3
v_gene: TRBV7-3
d_gene: -
abundance: -

CDR3nt: TGTGCCAGCAGGACCGGGACTAGCGGTAGCACAGATACGCAGTATTTT
CDR3aa: CASRTGTSGSTDTQYF
len: 16
j_gene: TRBJ2-3
v_gene: TRBV5-4
d_gene: TRBD2
abundance: -

CDR3nt: TGCGCCAGCAGCCAAGAAGGAGACGGGAGGGCGGTGACCCAGTACTTC
CDR3aa: CASSQEGDGRAVTQYF
len: 16
j_gene: TRBJ2-5
v_gene: TRBV4-1
d_gene: TRBD2
abundance: -

CDR3nt: TGTGCCAGCAGACCCGGACAGGGGTTCTATGGCTACACCTTC
CDR3aa: CASRPGQGFYGYTF
len: 14
j_gene: TRBJ1-2
v_gene: TRBV6-4
d_gene: TRBD1
abundance: -

CDR3nt: TGCGCCAGCAGTGTATTACCCGACACTGAAGCTTTCTTT
CDR3aa: CASSVLPDTEAFF
len: 13
j_gene: TRBJ1-1
v_gene: TRBV10-1
d_gene: -
abundance: -

CDR3nt: TGCGCCAGCAGCCCGGGGATGGGTTCACCCCTCCACTTT
CDR3aa: CASSPGMGSPLHF
len: 13
j_gene: TRBJ1-6
v_gene: TRBV5-1
d_gene: -
abundance: -